Listed below are T cell receptor beta chains from one sample, sequenced in a study of T cell repertoires in cytomegalovirus infection. One entry per CDR3 protein results from TCRdb running MiXCR on the reads. The data contain about 740,000 distinct CDR3 sequences, approximately 34% of them singletons. Sequencing was performed on PBMCs. The origin of the receptors is a human donor in good health (CMV status not recorded). Some clones in this sample may be carry-over from other donors' samples. Both conserved end residues are part of each CDR3. The D gene is left open where the match is weak. Size tells how often a clone was seen (once, few, many) or the class of an expanded clone, and some rows leave it out.

V,J,D,size,DNA,CDR3
TRBV10-3,TRBJ2-7,TRBD1,-,TGTGCCGTCACGGGACAGGATACCTACGAGCAGTACTTC,CAVTGQDTYEQYF
TRBV10-3,TRBJ1-5,-,-,TGTGCCATCTCTGGGGGACTTAGCAATCAGCCCCAGCATTTT,CAISGGLSNQPQHF
TRBV4-1,TRBJ2-2,TRBD2,-,TGCGCCAGCAGCCAAGCGACCTTAGCGGGGGAGAACACCGGGGAGCTGTTTTTT,CASSQATLAGENTGELFF
TRBV7-2,TRBJ2-7,-,-,TGTGCCAGCAGCCTTAATCATGCGGGAAAGCAGTACTTC,CASSLNHAGKQYF
TRBV20-1,TRBJ1-2,-,few,TGCAGTGCCCCGCTCTATGGCTACACCTTC,CSAPLYGYTF
TRBV11-1,TRBJ1-2,-,-,TGTGCCAGCAGCGGCGACAGGAACGGTGGCTACACCTTC,CASSGDRNGGYTF
TRBV7-2,TRBJ2-5,-,-,TGTGCCAGCAGCCCCACACGGGGTGAAGAGACCCAGTACTTC,CASSPTRGEETQYF
TRBV7-2,TRBJ1-3,-,-,TGTGCCAGCAGGGGAGGTCCGGGAGTGAGAGGAAACACCATATATTTT,CASRGGPGVRGNTIYF
TRBV7-2,TRBJ1-1,-,many,TGTGCCAGCAGCTCCCTTAAATCAGAAGCTTTCTTT,CASSSLKSEAFF
TRBV7-9,TRBJ2-3,TRBD2,-,TGTGCCAGCAGCTCCGGGGACTACAGCACAGATACGCAGTATTTT,CASSSGDYSTDTQYF
TRBV28,TRBJ2-5,TRBD1,-,TGTGCCAGCAGTTTGGGGACAGGGGTAATTGAGGAGACCCAGTACTTC,CASSLGTGVIEETQYF
TRBV5-1,TRBJ2-4,TRBD1,-,TGCGCCAGCAGCCCCTCGCCCGGGACAGCGAATCAGTACTTC,CASSPSPGTANQYF
TRBV6-5,TRBJ1-2,-,-,TGTGCCAGCAGTTACTCGATCTACGGGGAGGGCACTAACTATGGCTACACCTTC,CASSYSIYGEGTNYGYTF
TRBV7-9,TRBJ1-2,TRBD1,few,TGTGCCGTAGACAGGGAAAACTATGGCTACACCTTC,CAVDRENYGYTF
TRBV20-1,TRBJ1-1,-,-,TGCAGTGCTAGAGATGGGTGGGTAGCTTTCTTT,CSARDGWVAFF
TRBV12-3/TRBV12-4,TRBJ1-1,-,once,TGTGCCAGCAGTTTAGCTTGGGGAAGGACTGAAGCTTTCTTT,CASSLAWGRTEAFF
TRBV18,TRBJ2-7,TRBD1,-,TGTGCCAGCTCACCGAGCAGGGGGATTGGGCAATCCTACGAGCAGTACTTC,CASSPSRGIGQSYEQYF
TRBV7-9,TRBJ2-7,-,many,TGTGCCAGCAGCTTAGCCAGAGCCTACGAGCAGTACTTC,CASSLARAYEQYF
TRBV24-1,TRBJ2-5,-,-,TGTGCCACCAGTGATCCCGGAAAGTACCAAGAGACCCAGTACTTC,CATSDPGKYQETQYF
TRBV6-5,TRBJ2-1,TRBD2,few,TGTGCCAGCAGTTACGGGGTCGGGCGGGAGGGCCACATGGAGCAGTTCTTC,CASSYGVGREGHMEQFF
TRBV7-9,TRBJ2-1,TRBD2,few,TGTGCCAGCGGGACTAGCGGGGGGGCCTACAATGAGCAGTTCTTC,CASGTSGGAYNEQFF
TRBV10-3,TRBJ2-2,TRBD1,-,TGTGCCGTACAGGGGGCAAACACCGGGGAGCTGTTTTTT,CAVQGANTGELFF
TRBV29-1,TRBJ2-5,TRBD1,-,TGCAGCGTTGAAGACCCCCCGGACAGGGGACGGCAAGAGACCCAGTACTTC,CSVEDPPDRGRQETQYF